A selection of T cell receptor beta chains follows, all from one sample in a study of cytomegalovirus exposure and HLA in healthy donors. Using immunoSEQ multiplex PCR, the repertoire was profiled, and TCRdb retains in-frame clones only, with some absent. Reported are around 100,000 clones; the ten largest clones contain roughly 6.6%. The sample taken for sequencing was PBMCs. The source of these receptors is a man aged 35 to 55 in good health and CMV-seropositive. CDR3s include the opening cysteine and the closing phenylalanine or tryptophan. D genes are given only for firm matches.

TRBV30	TRBD2	TRBJ2-1	19	TGTGCCTGGAGGCCTAAAACTAGCGGGAGGGCCGTCGCCTACAATGAGCAGTTCTTC	CAWRPKTSGRAVAYNEQFF
TRBV4-1	NA	TRBJ2-3	13	TGCGCCAGCAGCCAATACAGTACAGATACGCAGTATTTT	CASSQYSTDTQYF
TRBV10-1	NA	TRBJ1-1	13	TGCGCCAGCAGGGCCTCGTGGAACACTGAAGCTTTCTTT	CASRASWNTEAFF
TRBV7-2	NA	TRBJ1-5	15	TGTGCCAGCAGCTTAGTAGGGGCGGGCAATCAGCCCCAGCATTTT	CASSLVGAGNQPQHF
TRBV12-1	NA	TRBJ2-1	15	TGTGCCAGCAGCCCCCGGGGGGTCGGGGCGAATGAGCAGTTCTTC	CASSPRGVGANEQFF
TRBV7-9	TRBD2	TRBJ2-2	15	TGTGCCAGCAGACTGGTTCGGGGGGACACCGGGGAGCTGTTTTTT	CASRLVRGDTGELFF
TRBV6-5	NA	TRBJ1-1	15	TGTGCCAGCAGTTACTCGGCACCCATGAACACTGAAGCTTTCTTT	CASSYSAPMNTEAFF
TRBV29-1	NA	TRBJ1-6	13	TGCAGCGTTGAAGAGTCATATAATTCACCCCTCCACTTT	CSVEESYNSPLHF
TRBV13	TRBD2	TRBJ2-7	15	TGTGCCAGCAGCCTAGGGGTAGCGGGAGTACGCGAGCAGTACTTC	CASSLGVAGVREQYF
TRBV9	NA	TRBJ2-3	16	TGTGCCAGCAGCGTAGCGTTGCGCCCCAGCACAGATACGCAGTATTTT	CASSVALRPSTDTQYF
TRBV29-1	TRBD2	TRBJ2-3	16	TGCAGCGTTACACGCTCCGAGCGGGGTACGACAGATACGCAGTATTTT	CSVTRSERGTTDTQYF
TRBV7-2	NA	TRBJ2-7	15	TGTGCCAGCCGCCCTAAGCTTAGCGGAGTTTACGAGCAGTACTTC	CASRPKLSGVYEQYF
TRBV27	NA	TRBJ2-2	15	TGTGCCAGCAGTTGGGTGGGGCTAAACACCGGGGAGCTGTTTTTT	CASSWVGLNTGELFF
TRBV19	NA	TRBJ2-2	15	TGTGCCAGTAGTATAGGACATACGAACACCGGGGAGCTGTTTTTT	CASSIGHTNTGELFF
TRBV28	TRBD1	TRBJ2-1	15	TGTGCCAGCAGCTCCGGGACAGGGAGTTTCGATGAGCAGTTCTTC	CASSSGTGSFDEQFF
TRBV28	NA	TRBJ1-1	13	TGTGCCAGCGGGAACCTGGAGGGCACTGAAGCTTTCTTT	CASGNLEGTEAFF
TRBV25-1	NA	TRBJ2-7	15	TGTGCCAGCAAGCCGGCCACAGGGTTGGTCTACGAGCAGTACTTC	CASKPATGLVYEQYF
TRBV15	NA	TRBJ2-3	15	TGTGCCACCAGCAGAGTAGGCAGCGGCAGAGATACGCAGTATTTT	CATSRVGSGRDTQYF
TRBV23-1	TRBD2	TRBJ2-1	20	TGCGCCAGCAGTCAATCGATTGCAGATCGGGGGACTAGCGGCTACAATGAGCAGTTCTTC	CASSQSIADRGTSGYNEQFF
TRBV5-1	TRBD2	TRBJ2-2	17	TGCGCCAGCAGCCAATCCGGGACTAGTGGGTGGACCGGGGAGCTGTTTTTT	CASSQSGTSGWTGELFF
TRBV27	NA	TRBJ2-7	13	TGTGCCAGCAGTCCCAGGGGTGCGAGAGAGCAGTACTTC	CASSPRGAREQYF
TRBV6-6	TRBD1	TRBJ1-1	13	TGTGCCAGCAGCCGCGGACAGGGGGCTGAAGCTTTCTTT	CASSRGQGAEAFF
TRBV2	NA	TRBJ1-1	11	TGTGCCAGCAGTGACGTGGTCGGTGCCTTCTTT	CASSDVVGAFF
TRBV28	NA	TRBJ1-6	17	TGTGCCAGCAGTACCTCGACAGGTCACTCCTATAATTCACCCCTCCACTTT	CASSTSTGHSYNSPLHF
TRBV6-4	NA	TRBJ1-1	14	TGTGCCAGCAGTGGAGTACAGGTGAACACTGAAGCTTTCTTT	CASSGVQVNTEAFF